One and the same sample provided the 15 T cell receptor beta chains below, sequenced in a study of blood T cell repertoires in COVID-19. Clones were sequenced by immunoSEQ multiplex PCR, and TCRdb holds only the in-frame ones, with some missing. The sample yields 250,000 to 350,000 clones, approximately 92% seen once. Sequencing used PBMCs or T cells enriched from blood (not recorded which). The receptors derive from a woman under 30 who had recovered from COVID-19.

The chain couples TRBV5-1 to TRBJ2-1, with 7 bases matching TRBD1. Unmatched junction bases numbered 4, after V lost 3 bases and J lost 4 bases. The length of the CDR3 is 14 residues. Germline V lookup: CDR1 SGHRS, CDR2 YFSETQ. The CDR3 protein is CASSSPGQYNEQFF. The CDR3 DNA reads TGCGCCAGCAGCTCACCGGGACAGTACAATGAGCAGTTCTTC.

This clone was seen once. The V call is TRBV7-6, the J call TRBJ2-1; no clear D. Germline V gene sequence: CDR1 SGHVS, CDR2 FNYEAQ. The CDR3 sequence is 11 residues long. V gave up 5 bases and J gave up 9 bases, with 8 bases separating them. CDR3 in DNA: TGTGCCAGCAGCCCCCACGGTGAGCAGTTCTTC. It is translated as CASSPHGEQFF.

This clone was detected a few times. V gene TRBV4-1 combines with J gene TRBJ2-2; D ambiguous. The V and J ends lost 0 bases and 6 bases respectively, with 14 bases between them. Germline CDR1 reads MGHRA; CDR2 reads YSYEKL. This CDR3 has 16 amino acids. CDR3 region: CASSQDFKSYSGELFF. CDR3 DNA: TGCGCCAGCAGCCAAGATTTCAAATCATACTCCGGGGAGCTGTTTTTT.

This clone was found once. The chain has TRBV19 and TRBJ1-2; D perhaps matches TRBD1 (6 bases). Germline CDR1 reads LNHDA; CDR2 reads SQIVND (reference sequence). V was cut by 6 bases and J by 0 bases, with 11 bases left in between. The CDR3 has 14 residues. CDR3 protein: CASSLDSSNYGYTF. CDR3 in DNA: TGTGCCAGTAGCCTGGACAGCTCTAACTATGGCTACACCTTC.

This chain links TRBV30 with TRBJ2-1; D is ambiguous. CDR1 and CDR2 from the germline V gene are GTSNPN and SVGIG (reference sequence). V was clipped by 4 bases and J by 7 bases, with 5 bases between them. The CDR3 loop spans 10 amino acids. The CDR3 reads CAWKRNEQFF. The CDR3 region has the DNA TGTGCCTGGAAGAGAAATGAGCAGTTCTTC.

The chain recombines TRBV4-1 with TRBJ2-7; 7 nucleotides align to TRBD1. Trimming took 4 bases from V and 6 from J; bases not matched to a gene: 9. The CDR3 is 14 residues long. The germline V gene encodes CDR1 MGHRA and CDR2 YSYEKL. The CDR3 spells CASSRDSGAFEQYF. The CDR3 bases are TGCGCCAGCAGCCGGGACAGTGGGGCATTCGAGCAGTACTTC.

This rearrangement joins TRBV19 to TRBJ2-7; D possibly corresponds to TRBD2 (6 bases). Germline V CDR1 and CDR2: LNHDA, SQIVND (reference sequence). The CDR3 covers 16 residues. V lost 4 bases and J lost 2, with 18 bases in between. The CDR3 sequence is CASSTQGRRGTYEQYF. CDR3 in DNA: TGTGCCAGTAGTACCCAAGGGAGACGGGGGACCTACGAGCAGTACTTC.

This chain joins TRBV10-2 and TRBJ1-4; 7 bases fit TRBD1. Trimming at V came to 8 bases and at J to 3 bases, leaving 3 bases not matched to a gene. Germline V gives CDR1 WSHSY, CDR2 SAAADI. The CDR3 runs 13 residues. The CDR3 sequence is CASRDRPNEKLFF. Here the CDR3 DNA reads TGCGCCAGCCGGGACAGACCTAATGAAAAACTGTTTTTT.

This rearrangement joins TRBV29-1 to TRBJ2-7; D is ambiguous. The V gene lost 1 base and the J gene lost 1 base, with 8 bases spanning the gap. CDR3 length equals 13 residues. Germline CDR1 SQVTM, CDR2 ANQGSEA. CDR3 nucleotides: TGCAGCGTTGAAGTAGACTTATCCTACGAGCAGTACTTC. This encodes CSVEVDLSYEQYF.

This sequence joins TRBV20-1 and TRBJ1-2; possibly TRBD1 for D (5 bases). The CDR3 sequence is 11 residues long. Germline lookup yields CDR1 DFQATT and CDR2 SNEGSKA (reference sequence). Trimming stripped 6 bases from V and 10 bases from J, with 15 bases between. DNA for the CDR3: TGCAGTGCCCCGGGACTGGCGGTCTACACCTTC. Translation gives CSAPGLAVYTF.

The rearrangement joins TRBV5-1 to TRBJ1-1; D is unclear. V was clipped by 7 bases and J by 2 bases, with 18 bases between them. This CDR3 is built from 15 residues. The germline gives CDR1 SGHRS, CDR2 YFSETQ. CDR3 sequence (DNA): TGCGCCAGCCGGCTCAGTCCGGGGTCCAACACTGAAGCTTTCTTT. Its protein product is CASRLSPGSNTEAFF.

A few counts support this clone. The chain combines TRBV5-8 with TRBJ1-1; D is ambiguous. Germline V CDR1 and CDR2: SGHTS, YDEGEE. The CDR3 spans 19 residues. The germline V and J ends were trimmed by 0 bases and 1 base, with 22 bases remaining between them. The CDR3 protein is CASSLGARVLTSTNTEAFF. The CDR3 DNA sequence: TGTGCCAGCAGCTTGGGCGCCCGGGTTCTGACTTCTACGAACACTGAAGCTTTCTTT.

The rearrangement links TRBV10-3 to TRBJ2-3, with no clear D. The V gene's germline CDR1 is ENHRY and CDR2 SYGVKD. The CDR3 is 13 amino acids. Trimming cost V 10 bases and J 2 bases, with 13 bases left between them. For the CDR3, the DNA is TGTGCCACGCTTAGCCAAAACACAGATACGCAGTATTTT. It encodes CATLSQNTDTQYF.

This clone was picked up a small number of times. V is TRBV7-2 and J is TRBJ2-1; TRBD2 agrees at 7 bases. The CDR3 is made up of 12 amino acids. V shed 5 bases and J 8 bases; nucleotides not matched to a gene: 3. CDR1 SGHTA and CDR2 FQGNSA come from the germline V gene. DNA of the CDR3: TGTGCCAGCAGCGGACTAGACGATGAGCAGTTCTTC. Protein product: CASSGLDDEQFF. The full variable domain, in which reference TRBV7-2 and TRBJ2-1 provide the parts outside the CDR3, is GAGVSQSPSNKVTEKGKDVELRCDPISGHTALYWYRQSLGQGLEFLIYFQGNSAPDKSGLPSDRFSAERTGGSVSTLTIQRTQQEDSAVYLCASSGLDDEQFFGPGTRLTVL.

The chain carries TRBV5-1 and TRBJ1-6; D might be TRBD1 (6 bases). The CDR3 extends over 18 amino acids. CDR1 SGHRS and CDR2 YFSETQ come from the germline V gene. Trimming took off 4 bases at V and 5 bases at J, with 22 bases between the two ends. CDR3 sequence (DNA): TGCGCCAGCAGCCTAGCTGGTGGGGGCAGATCTAATAATTCACCCCTCCACTTT. Its protein is CASSLAGGGRSNNSPLHF.